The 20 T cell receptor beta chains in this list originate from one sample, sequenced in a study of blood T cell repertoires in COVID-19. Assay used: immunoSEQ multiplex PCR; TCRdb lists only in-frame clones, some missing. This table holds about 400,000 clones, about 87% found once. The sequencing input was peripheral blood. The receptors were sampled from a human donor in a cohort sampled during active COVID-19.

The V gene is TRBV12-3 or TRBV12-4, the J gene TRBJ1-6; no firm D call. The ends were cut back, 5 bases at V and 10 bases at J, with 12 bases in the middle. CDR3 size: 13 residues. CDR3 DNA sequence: TGTGCCAGCAGTAAACGGGAGCGGTCACCCCTCCACTTT. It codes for CASSKRERSPLHF.

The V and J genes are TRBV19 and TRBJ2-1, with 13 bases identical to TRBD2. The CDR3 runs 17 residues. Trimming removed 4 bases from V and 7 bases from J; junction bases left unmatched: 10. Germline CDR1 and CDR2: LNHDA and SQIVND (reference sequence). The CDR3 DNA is TGTGCCAGTAGTACTCACCTACTAGCGGGGGGGCTGAATGAGCAGTTCTTC. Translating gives CASSTHLLAGGLNEQFF.

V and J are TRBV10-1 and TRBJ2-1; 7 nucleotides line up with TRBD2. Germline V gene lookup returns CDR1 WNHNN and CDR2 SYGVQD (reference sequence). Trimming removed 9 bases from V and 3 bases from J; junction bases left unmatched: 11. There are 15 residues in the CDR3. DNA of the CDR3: TGCGCCAGTAGCGGAGGACTAGAGTTCTACAATGAGCAGTTCTTC. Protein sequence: CASSGGLEFYNEQFF.

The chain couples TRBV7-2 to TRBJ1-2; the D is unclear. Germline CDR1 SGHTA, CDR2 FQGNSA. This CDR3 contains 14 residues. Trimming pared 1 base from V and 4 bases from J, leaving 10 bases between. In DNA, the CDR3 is TGTGCCAGCAGCTTAGTAGCGCTTATCTATGGCTACACCTTC. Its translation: CASSLVALIYGYTF.

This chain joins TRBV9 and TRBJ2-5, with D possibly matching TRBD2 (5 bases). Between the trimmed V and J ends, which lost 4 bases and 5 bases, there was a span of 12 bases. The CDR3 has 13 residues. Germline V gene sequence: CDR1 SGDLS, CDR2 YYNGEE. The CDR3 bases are TGTGCCAGCAGCTCGGGGAGTGCGGAGACCCAGTACTTC. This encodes CASSSGSAETQYF. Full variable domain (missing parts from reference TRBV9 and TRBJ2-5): DSGVTQTPKHLITATGQRVTLRCSPRSGDLSVYWYQQSLDQGLQFLIQYYNGEERAKGNILERFSAQQFPDLHSELNLSSLELGDSALYFCASSSGSAETQYFGPGTRLLVL.

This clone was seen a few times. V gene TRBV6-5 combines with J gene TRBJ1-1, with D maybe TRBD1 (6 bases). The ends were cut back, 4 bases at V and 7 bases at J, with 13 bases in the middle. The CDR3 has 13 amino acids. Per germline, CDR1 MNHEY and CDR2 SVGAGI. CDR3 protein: CASSWQGTGEAFF. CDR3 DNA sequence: TGTGCCAGCAGTTGGCAGGGGACGGGTGAAGCTTTCTTT.

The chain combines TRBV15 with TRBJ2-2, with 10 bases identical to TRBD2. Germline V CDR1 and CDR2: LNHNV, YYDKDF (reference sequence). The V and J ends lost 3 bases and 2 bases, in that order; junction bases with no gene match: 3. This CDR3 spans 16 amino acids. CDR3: CATSSGLAENTGELFF. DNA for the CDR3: TGTGCCACCAGCAGCGGACTAGCGGAAAACACCGGGGAGCTGTTTTTT.

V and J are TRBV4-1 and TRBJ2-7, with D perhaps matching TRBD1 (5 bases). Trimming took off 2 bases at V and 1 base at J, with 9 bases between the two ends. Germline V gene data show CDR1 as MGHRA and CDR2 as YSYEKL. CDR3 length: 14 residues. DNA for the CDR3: TGCGCCAGCAGCCAACCCGACAGATCCTACGAGCAGTACTTC. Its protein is CASSQPDRSYEQYF.

The CDR3 DNA is TGTGCCAGCAGCTCCAGGGCCATACCTGGAAACACCATATATTTT. Translating gives CASSSRAIPGNTIYF. The rearrangement uses TRBV11-1 and TRBJ1-3; D perhaps matches TRBD1 (5 bases). There are 15 residues in the CDR3. The V end lost 4 bases, the J end lost 2 bases, and 12 bases lay between the germline ends. Germline V gene data show CDR1 as SGHAT and CDR2 as FQDESV (reference sequence).

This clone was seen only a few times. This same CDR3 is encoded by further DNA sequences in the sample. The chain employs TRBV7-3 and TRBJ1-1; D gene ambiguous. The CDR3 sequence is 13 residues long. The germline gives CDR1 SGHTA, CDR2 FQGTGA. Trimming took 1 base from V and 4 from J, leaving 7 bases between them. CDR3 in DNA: TGTGCCAGCAGCTTAAGCGAGGGCACTGAAGCTTTCTTT. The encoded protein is CASSLSEGTEAFF.

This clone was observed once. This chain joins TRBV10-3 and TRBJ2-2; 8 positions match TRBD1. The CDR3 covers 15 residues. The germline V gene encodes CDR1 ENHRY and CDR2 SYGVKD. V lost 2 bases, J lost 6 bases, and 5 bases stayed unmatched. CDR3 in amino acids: CAISEVQGVSGELFF. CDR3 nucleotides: TGTGCCATCAGTGAGGTACAGGGGGTATCCGGGGAGCTGTTTTTT.

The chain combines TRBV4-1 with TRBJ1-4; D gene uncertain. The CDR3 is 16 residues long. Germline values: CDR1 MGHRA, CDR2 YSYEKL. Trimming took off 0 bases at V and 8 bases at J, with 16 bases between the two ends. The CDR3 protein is CASSQDPGRWREKLFF. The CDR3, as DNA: TGCGCCAGCAGCCAAGATCCGGGTAGGTGGAGGGAAAAACTGTTTTTT.

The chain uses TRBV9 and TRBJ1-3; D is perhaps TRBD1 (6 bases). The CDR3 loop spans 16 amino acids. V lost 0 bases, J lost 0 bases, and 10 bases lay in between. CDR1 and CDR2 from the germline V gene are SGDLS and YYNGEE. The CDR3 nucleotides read TGTGCCAGCAGCGTAGAAACAGGGAGCTCTGGAAACACCATATATTTT. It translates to CASSVETGSSGNTIYF.

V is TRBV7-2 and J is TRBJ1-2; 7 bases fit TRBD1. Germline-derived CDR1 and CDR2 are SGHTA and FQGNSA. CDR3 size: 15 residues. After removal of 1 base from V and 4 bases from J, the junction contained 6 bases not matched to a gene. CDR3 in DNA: TGTGCCAGCAGCTTAGAAGGGCAGGGGGGCTATGGCTACACCTTC. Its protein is CASSLEGQGGYGYTF.

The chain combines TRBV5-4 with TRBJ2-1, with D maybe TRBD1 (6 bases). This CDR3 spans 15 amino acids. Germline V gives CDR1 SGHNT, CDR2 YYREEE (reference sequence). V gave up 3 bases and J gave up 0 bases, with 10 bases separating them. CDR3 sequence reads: CASSSSGDSYNEQFF. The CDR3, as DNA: TGTGCCAGCAGCTCCTCAGGGGACTCCTACAATGAGCAGTTCTTC.

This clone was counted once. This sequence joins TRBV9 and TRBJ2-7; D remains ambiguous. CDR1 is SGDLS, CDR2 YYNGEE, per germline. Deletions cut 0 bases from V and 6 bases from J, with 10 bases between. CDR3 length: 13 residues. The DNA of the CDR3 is TGTGCCAGCAGCGTAGGTGGTCCGGGCGAGCAGTACTTC. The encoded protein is CASSVGGPGEQYF.

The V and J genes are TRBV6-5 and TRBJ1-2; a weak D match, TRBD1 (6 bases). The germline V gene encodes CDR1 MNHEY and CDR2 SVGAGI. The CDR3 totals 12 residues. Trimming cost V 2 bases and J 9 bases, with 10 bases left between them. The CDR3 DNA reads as TGTGCCAGCAGTTACCCCAGGGGAAGCTACACCTTC. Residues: CASSYPRGSYTF.

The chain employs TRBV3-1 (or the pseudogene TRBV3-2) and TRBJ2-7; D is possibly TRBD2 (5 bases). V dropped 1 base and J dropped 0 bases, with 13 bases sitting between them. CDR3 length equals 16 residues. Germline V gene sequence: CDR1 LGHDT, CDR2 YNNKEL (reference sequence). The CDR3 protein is CASSQGRGQSSYEQYF. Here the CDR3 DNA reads TGTGCCAGCAGCCAAGGGCGCGGGCAGAGCTCCTACGAGCAGTACTTC.

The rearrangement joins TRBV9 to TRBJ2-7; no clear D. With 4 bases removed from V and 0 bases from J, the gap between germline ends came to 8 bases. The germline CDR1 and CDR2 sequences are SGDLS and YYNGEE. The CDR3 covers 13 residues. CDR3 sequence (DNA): TGTGCCAGCAGCAGAACTACCTCCTACGAGCAGTACTTC. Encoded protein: CASSRTTSYEQYF.

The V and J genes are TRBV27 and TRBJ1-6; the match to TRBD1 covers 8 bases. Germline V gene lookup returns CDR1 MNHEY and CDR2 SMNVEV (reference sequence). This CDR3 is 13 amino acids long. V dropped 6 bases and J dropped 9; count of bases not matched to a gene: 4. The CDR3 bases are TGTGCCAGCAGCCAAGACAGGGGTTCACCCCTCCACTTT. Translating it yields CASSQDRGSPLHF.